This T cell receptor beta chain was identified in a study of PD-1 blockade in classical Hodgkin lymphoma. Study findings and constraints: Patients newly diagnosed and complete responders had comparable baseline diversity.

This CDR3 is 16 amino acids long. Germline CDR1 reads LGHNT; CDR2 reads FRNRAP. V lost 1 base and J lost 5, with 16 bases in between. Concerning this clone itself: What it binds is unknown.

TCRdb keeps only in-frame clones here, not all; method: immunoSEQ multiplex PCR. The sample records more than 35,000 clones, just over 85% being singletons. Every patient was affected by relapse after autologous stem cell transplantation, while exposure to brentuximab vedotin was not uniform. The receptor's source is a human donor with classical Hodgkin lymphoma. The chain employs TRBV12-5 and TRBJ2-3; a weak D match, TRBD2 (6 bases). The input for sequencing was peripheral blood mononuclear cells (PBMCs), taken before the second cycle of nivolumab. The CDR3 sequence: CASGLAPGGGLDTQYF. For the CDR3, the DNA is TGTGCTAGTGGTTTGGCCCCCGGTGGGGGGTTAGATACGCAGTATTTT.